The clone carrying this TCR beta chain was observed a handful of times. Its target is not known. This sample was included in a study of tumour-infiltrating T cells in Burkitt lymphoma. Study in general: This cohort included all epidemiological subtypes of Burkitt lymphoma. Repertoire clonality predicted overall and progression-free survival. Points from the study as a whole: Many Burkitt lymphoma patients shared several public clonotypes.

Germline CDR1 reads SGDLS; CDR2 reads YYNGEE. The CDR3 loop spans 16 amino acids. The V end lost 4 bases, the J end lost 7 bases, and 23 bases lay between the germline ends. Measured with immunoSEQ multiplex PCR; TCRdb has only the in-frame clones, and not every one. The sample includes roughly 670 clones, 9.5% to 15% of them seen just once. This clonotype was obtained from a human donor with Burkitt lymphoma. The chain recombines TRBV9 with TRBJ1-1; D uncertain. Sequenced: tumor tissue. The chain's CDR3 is CASSLNPIGKTVEAFF. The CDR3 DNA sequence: TGTGCCAGCAGCTTAAACCCGATAGGCAAGACGGTTGAAGCTTTCTTT.